A selection of T cell receptor beta chains follows, all from one sample in a study of OX40 agonist ivuxolimab in advanced cancers. Sequencing was performed with immunoSEQ multiplex PCR; in TCRdb, only in-frame clones are kept and a portion is missing. The table has about 96,000 clones, 84% seen once. Sequencing was performed on CD4+ or CD8+ T cells sorted from blood, taken in a trial of the OX40 agonist ivuxolimab. Source of these receptors: an adult with an advanced solid tumor such as melanoma, head and neck, liver or kidney cancer. CDR3s leave out the opening cysteine and the closing phenylalanine or tryptophan. Not every row has a clone size; where given, it reads once, few, many or a size class.

CDR3aa	abundance	v_gene	len	j_gene
AWGSGTDNEKLF	NA	TRBV30	12	TRBJ1-4
ASGTSGNYNEQF	NA	TRBV5-1	12	TRBJ2-1
ASSATGGEQF	medium-sized	TRBV11-2	10	TRBJ2-1
ASRAGLAGTDTQY	NA	TRBV5-1	13	TRBJ2-3
ASRSLAGGYNEQF	NA	TRBV2	13	TRBJ2-1
ASSLLGLAPAPTYEQY	NA	TRBV7-6	16	TRBJ2-7
ASSLTGVAETQY	NA	TRBV9	12	TRBJ2-5
ASSVRGAWVGYT	once	TRBV28	12	TRBJ1-2
AWDSGHAEAF	NA	TRBV30	10	TRBJ1-1
ASTGSYNSPLH	NA	TRBV19	11	TRBJ1-6
ASSYFAGGVNYGYT	NA	TRBV6-6	14	TRBJ1-2
ATYPGGTSWPDTQY	once	TRBV10-3	14	TRBJ2-3
ASSYFRESYEQY	NA	TRBV6-5	12	TRBJ2-7
ASSQDRLGGLSTSYEQY	NA	TRBV4-2	17	TRBJ2-7
ASSLWVARDGNIQY	NA	TRBV5-1	14	TRBJ2-4
ASSLRDRDTEAF	NA	TRBV9	12	TRBJ1-1
ASGLMISGANVLT	NA	TRBV12-5	13	TRBJ2-6
AIRTGVGTEAF	NA	TRBV10-3	11	TRBJ1-1
ASGLQKETQY	NA	TRBV6-5	10	TRBJ2-5
ATSRDRPGGREQY	NA	TRBV15	13	TRBJ2-7
ASSQPGTPAYGYT	NA	TRBV4-3	13	TRBJ1-2
AWSSRATLTDTQY	NA	TRBV30	13	TRBJ2-3
ASSSGDGRTGELF	NA	TRBV5-8	13	TRBJ2-2
ASSLGLSNQPQH	NA	TRBV5-6	12	TRBJ1-5
ASSTTWTAYNEQF	NA	TRBV7-2	13	TRBJ2-1
ASSPEQGRGQPQH	NA	TRBV5-1	13	TRBJ1-5
ASSLDRNAVEKLF	NA	TRBV5-1	13	TRBJ1-4
ASSGMGSNTGELF	NA	TRBV5-1	13	TRBJ2-2
ASSLLAQGYGYT	NA	TRBV7-8	12	TRBJ1-2
ASSLDRSSYEQY	few	TRBV18	12	TRBJ2-7
ASSLGLAGGYT	NA	TRBV27	11	TRBJ1-2
ASSWGNTEAF	NA	TRBV6-5	10	TRBJ1-1
ATSRERSGEQF	NA	TRBV15	11	TRBJ2-1
ASSIGTGSSYEQY	NA	TRBV5-8	13	TRBJ2-7
ASSPSGRASTDTQY	NA	TRBV27	14	TRBJ2-3
ASSLDRPGSAF	once	TRBV11-1	11	TRBJ1-1